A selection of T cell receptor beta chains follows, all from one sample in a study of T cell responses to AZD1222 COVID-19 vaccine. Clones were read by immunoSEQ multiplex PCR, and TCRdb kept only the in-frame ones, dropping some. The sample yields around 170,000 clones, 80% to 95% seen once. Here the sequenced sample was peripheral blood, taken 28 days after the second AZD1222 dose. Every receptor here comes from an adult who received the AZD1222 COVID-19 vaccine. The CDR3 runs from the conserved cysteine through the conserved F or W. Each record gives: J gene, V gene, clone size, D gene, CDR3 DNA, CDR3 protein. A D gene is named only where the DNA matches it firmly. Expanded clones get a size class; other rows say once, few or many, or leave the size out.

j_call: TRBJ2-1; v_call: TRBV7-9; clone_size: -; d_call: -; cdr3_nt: TGTGCCAGCAGCTTAAGCGGACCCTACAATGAGCAGTTCTTC; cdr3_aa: CASSLSGPYNEQFF
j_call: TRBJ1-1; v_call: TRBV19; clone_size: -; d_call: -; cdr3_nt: TGTGCCAGTAGGGCGCGGGGGGCCGCTGAAGCTTTCTTT; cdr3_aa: CASRARGAAEAFF
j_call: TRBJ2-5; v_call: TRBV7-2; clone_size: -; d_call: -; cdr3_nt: TGTGCCAGCAGCCCAACTAGGAGGGAGACCCAGTACTTC; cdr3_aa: CASSPTRRETQYF
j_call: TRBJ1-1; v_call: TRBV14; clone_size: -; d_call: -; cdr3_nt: TGTGCCAGCAGCCAAGAAGTAGAAGACACTGAAGCTTTCTTT; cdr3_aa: CASSQEVEDTEAFF
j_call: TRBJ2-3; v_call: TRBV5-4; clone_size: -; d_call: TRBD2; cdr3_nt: TGTGCCAGCATAGGGCGGGGGGTAGCTAGCACAGATACGCAGTATTTT; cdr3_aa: CASIGRGVASTDTQYF
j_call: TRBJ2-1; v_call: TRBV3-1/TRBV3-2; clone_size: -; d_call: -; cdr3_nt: TGTGCCAGCAGCCAAATTGTGGGCCTCCTAAATGAGCAGTTCTTC; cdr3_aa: CASSQIVGLLNEQFF
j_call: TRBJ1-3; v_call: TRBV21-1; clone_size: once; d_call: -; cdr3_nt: TGTGCCAGCAGCAAAATGAAACAGGCGGGCTCTGGAAACACCATATATTTT; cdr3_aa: CASSKMKQAGSGNTIYF
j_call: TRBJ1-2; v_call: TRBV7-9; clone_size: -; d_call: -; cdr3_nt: TGTGCCAGCAGCTTAGAGGGTATCAACTATGGCTACACCTTC; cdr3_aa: CASSLEGINYGYTF
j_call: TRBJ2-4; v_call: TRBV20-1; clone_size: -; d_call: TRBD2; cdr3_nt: TGCAGTGCTAGTCAGGCGGGAGACGCCAAAAACATTCAGTACTTC; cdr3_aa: CSASQAGDAKNIQYF
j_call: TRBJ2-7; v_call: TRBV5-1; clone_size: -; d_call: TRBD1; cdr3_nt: TGCGCCAGCAGCTTGGGGGACGGGACAGGGAAGTACGAGCAGTACTTC; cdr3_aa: CASSLGDGTGKYEQYF
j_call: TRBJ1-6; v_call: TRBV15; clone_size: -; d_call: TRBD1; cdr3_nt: TGTGCCACCAGCAGAGACAGGGGGGGATCACCCCTCCACTTT; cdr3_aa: CATSRDRGGSPLHF
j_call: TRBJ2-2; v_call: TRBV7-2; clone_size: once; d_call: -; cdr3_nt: TGTGCCAGCAGCTTAGGCAGAAAAAGCGGGGAGCTGTTTTTT; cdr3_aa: CASSLGRKSGELFF
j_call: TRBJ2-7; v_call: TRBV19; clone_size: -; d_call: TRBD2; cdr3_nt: TGTGCCAGTAGTGAGACTAGCGGGGGTGCCTACGAGCAGTACTTC; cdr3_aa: CASSETSGGAYEQYF
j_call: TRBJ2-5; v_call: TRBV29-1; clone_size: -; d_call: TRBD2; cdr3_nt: TGCAGCGTTGATTGGGGGGGAGGCCAAGAGACCCAGTACTTC; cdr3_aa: CSVDWGGGQETQYF
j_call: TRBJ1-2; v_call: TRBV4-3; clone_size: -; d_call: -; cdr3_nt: TGCGCCAGCAGCCAATTGGAGACAGTGGGCTATGGCTACACCTTC; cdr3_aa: CASSQLETVGYGYTF
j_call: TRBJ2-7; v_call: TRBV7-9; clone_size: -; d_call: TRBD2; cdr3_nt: TGTGCCAGCAGCTTATTTACTAGCGGGACCGGCGAGCAGTACTTC; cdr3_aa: CASSLFTSGTGEQYF
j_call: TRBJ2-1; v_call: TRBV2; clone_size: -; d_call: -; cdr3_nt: TGTGCCAGCAAAGCCCGCCGGGCCTCCTACAATGAGCAGTTCTTC; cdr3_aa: CASKARRASYNEQFF
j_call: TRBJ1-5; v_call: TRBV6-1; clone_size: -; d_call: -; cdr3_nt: TGTGCCAGCAGTGAACAGCCCAATCAGCCCCAGCATTTT; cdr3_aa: CASSEQPNQPQHF
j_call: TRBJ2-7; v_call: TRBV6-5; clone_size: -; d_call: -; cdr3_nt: TGTGCCAGCAGCAATTTGGGGTACGAGCAGTACTTC; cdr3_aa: CASSNLGYEQYF
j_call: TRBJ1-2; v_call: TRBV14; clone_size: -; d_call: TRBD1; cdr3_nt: TGTGCCAGCAGCCAACGGGACAGGCCCTATGGCTACACCTTC; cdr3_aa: CASSQRDRPYGYTF
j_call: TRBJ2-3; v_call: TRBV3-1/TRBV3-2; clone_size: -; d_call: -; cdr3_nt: TGTGCCAGCAGCCAAGAATTCTGGAACCCAGATACGCAGTATTTT; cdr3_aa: CASSQEFWNPDTQYF
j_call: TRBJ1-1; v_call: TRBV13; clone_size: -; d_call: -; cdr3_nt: TGTGCCAGCAGCTTAGCCGGGTTTCGGAGAAATGAAGCTTTCTTT; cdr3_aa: CASSLAGFRRNEAFF
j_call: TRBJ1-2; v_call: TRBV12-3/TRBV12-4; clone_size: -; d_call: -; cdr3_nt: TGTGCCAGCACCAAAAGTTACGGTCCCTACACCTTC; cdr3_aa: CASTKSYGPYTF
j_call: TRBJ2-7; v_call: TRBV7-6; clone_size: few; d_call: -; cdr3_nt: TGTGCCAGCAGCCCTGGCCCGGGACGGCACTACGAGCAGTACTTC; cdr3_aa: CASSPGPGRHYEQYF
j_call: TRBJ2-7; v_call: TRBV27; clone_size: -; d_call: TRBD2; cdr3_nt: TGTGCCAGCAGTCTAACGACAGTTATAGGGACTAGCGGGTACGCTGACGAGCAGTACTTC; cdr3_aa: CASSLTTVIGTSGYADEQYF
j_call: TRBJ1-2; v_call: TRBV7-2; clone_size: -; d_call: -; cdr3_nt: TGTGCCAGCAGCTTAGTTGGGGGCGGTGTTTGGGGCTACACCTTC; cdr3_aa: CASSLVGGGVWGYTF
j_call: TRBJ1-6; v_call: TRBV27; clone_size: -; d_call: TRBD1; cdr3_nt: TGTGCCAGCAGTTTAGCCGGGACAGTCGTTTCACCCCTCCACTTT; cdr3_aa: CASSLAGTVVSPLHF
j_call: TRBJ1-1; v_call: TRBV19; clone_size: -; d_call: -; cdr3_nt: TGTGCCAGTAGTATGGGGTTGAGTCGAGAAGCTTTCTTT; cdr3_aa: CASSMGLSREAFF
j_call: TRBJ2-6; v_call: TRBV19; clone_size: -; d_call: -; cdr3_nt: TGTGCCAGTAGTATAGAGGGGGGCTCTGGGGCCAACGTCCTGACTTTC; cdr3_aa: CASSIEGGSGANVLTF
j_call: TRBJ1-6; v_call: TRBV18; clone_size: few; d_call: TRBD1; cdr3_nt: TGTGCCAGCTCATCAACGACAGGGGATAATTCACCCCTCCACTTT; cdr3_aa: CASSSTTGDNSPLHF
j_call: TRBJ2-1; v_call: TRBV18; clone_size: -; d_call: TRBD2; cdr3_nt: TGTGCCAGCTCACCGTCTTCGGCGGGGGGGCCCAGTGAGCAGTTCTTC; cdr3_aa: CASSPSSAGGPSEQFF
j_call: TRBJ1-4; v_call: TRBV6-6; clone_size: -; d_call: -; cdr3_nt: TGTGCCAGCAGCCCGAATCGGGGAACTAATGAAAAACTGTTTTTT; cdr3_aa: CASSPNRGTNEKLFF
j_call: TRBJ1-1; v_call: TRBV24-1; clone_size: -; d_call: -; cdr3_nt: TGTGCCACAACAGACGGGGGCGGAGTTCCGATCACTGAAGCTTTCTTT; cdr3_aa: CATTDGGGVPITEAFF
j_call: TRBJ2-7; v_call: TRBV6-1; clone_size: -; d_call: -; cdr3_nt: TGTGCCAGCAGTGAAGCCGGACAGATGTACGAGCAGTACTTC; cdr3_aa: CASSEAGQMYEQYF
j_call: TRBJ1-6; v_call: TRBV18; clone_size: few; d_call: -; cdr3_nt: TGTGCCAGCTCACTGAACACAGAACCCTCAGGATCACCCCTCCACTTT; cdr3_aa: CASSLNTEPSGSPLHF
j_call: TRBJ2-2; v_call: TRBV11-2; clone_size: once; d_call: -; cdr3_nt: TGTGCCAGCAGCTTAGGAAGGGGGGCGAACACCGGGGAGCTGTTTTTT; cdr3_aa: CASSLGRGANTGELFF
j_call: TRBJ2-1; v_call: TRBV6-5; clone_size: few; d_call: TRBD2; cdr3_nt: TGTGCCACCAGGACTAGCGGCTACAATGAGCAGTTCTTC; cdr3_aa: CATRTSGYNEQFF
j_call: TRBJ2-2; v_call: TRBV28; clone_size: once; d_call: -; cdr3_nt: TGTGCCAGCAGCAAACGACTCACCGGGGAGCTGTTTTTT; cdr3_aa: CASSKRLTGELFF
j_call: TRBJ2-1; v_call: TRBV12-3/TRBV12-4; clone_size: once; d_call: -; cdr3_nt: TGTGCCAGCAGCAATTCCAATGAGCAGTTCTTC; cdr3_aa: CASSNSNEQFF
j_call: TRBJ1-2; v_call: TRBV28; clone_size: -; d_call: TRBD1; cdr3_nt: TGTGCCAGCAGTGTGCCCACAGGGGGCAACTATGGCTACACCTTC; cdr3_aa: CASSVPTGGNYGYTF
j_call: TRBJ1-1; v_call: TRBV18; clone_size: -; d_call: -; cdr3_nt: TGTGCCAGCTCACCAAAGTCGGGGGGCGAGGGGAGAGCTTTCTTT; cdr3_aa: CASSPKSGGEGRAFF
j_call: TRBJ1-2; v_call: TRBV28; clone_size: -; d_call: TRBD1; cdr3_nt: TGTGCCAGCAGCTACAGGGGGCGGGACTATGGCTACACCTTC; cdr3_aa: CASSYRGRDYGYTF
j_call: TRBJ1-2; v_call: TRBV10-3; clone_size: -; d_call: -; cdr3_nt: TGTGCCATCAGGTCAGCTGGGGAAGACTACACCTTC; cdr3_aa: CAIRSAGEDYTF
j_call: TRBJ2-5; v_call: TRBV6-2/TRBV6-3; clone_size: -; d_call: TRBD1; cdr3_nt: TGTGCCAGCAGTAAACAGGGGCGAGAGACCCAGTACTTC; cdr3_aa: CASSKQGRETQYF
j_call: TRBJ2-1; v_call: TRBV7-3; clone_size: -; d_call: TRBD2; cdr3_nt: TGTGCCACCTCGGTTACAGCGGGACGACATGAGCAGTTCTTC; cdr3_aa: CATSVTAGRHEQFF
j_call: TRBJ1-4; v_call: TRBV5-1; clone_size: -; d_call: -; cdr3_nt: TGCGCCAGCAGCTTCCAGGGATCTAATGAAAAACTGTTTTTT; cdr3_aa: CASSFQGSNEKLFF
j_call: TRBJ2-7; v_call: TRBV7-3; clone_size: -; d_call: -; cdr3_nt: TGTGCCAGCAGCCCCGGGGCCTGGAACGAGCAGTACTTC; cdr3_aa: CASSPGAWNEQYF
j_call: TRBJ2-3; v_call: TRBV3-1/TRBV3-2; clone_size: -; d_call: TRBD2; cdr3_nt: TGTGCCAGCAGCCCGACTAGCGGGGGGGTTTGGACAGATACGCAGTATTTT; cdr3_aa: CASSPTSGGVWTDTQYF
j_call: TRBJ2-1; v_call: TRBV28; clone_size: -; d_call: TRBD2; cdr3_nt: TGTGCCAGCAGTTTACTAGCGGGGGGGAATGAGCAGTTCTTC; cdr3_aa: CASSLLAGGNEQFF
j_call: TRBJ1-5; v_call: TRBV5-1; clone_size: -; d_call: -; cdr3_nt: TGCGCCAGCAGCTTGGGAGGGCAGGGGAATCAGCCCCAGCATTTT; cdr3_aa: CASSLGGQGNQPQHF
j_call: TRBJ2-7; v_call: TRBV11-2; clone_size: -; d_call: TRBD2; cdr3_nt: TGTGCCAGCAGCTTTCTCTCGGGGGGAGTGGTTGTCTACGAGCAGTACTTC; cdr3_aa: CASSFLSGGVVVYEQYF
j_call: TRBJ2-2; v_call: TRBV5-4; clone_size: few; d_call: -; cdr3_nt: TGTGCCAGCAGCTTGCTGGAGAACACCGGGGAGCTGTTTTTT; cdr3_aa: CASSLLENTGELFF
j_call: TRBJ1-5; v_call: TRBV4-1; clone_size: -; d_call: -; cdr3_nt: TGCGCCAGCAGCCAACCCGGGACACCCAAGCCCCAGCATTTT; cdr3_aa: CASSQPGTPKPQHF
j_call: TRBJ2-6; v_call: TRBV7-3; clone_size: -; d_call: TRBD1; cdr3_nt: TGTGCCAGCAGCTCAGGGGGCCCACTATCTGGGGCCAACGTCCTGACTTTC; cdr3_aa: CASSSGGPLSGANVLTF
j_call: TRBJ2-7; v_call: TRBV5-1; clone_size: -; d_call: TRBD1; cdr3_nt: TGCGCCAGCAGCTCAGTCGTTGGGACAGGGAGCGAGCAGTACTTC; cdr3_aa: CASSSVVGTGSEQYF
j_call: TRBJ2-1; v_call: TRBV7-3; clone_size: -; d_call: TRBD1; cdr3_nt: TGTGCCAGCAGCTTAAGAAGGACAGGGGGCTTTTCCTACAATGAGCAGTTCTTC; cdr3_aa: CASSLRRTGGFSYNEQFF
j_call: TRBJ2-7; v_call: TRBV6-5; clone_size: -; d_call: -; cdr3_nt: TGTGCCACTCTTACTCAGGGACTCTGGTACGAGCAGTACTTC; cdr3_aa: CATLTQGLWYEQYF